The entry that follows covers one T cell receptor (beta chain) sequence. Its recognized antigen is unknown. The record has no base qualities; no much larger clone is one base away. Preparation of the library involved the immunoSEQ multiplex PCR assay. A mixture of 60 forward primers for TCR Vbeta segments and 13 reverse primers for TCR Jbeta segments was used in the multiplex PCR. A multiplex PCR assay on genomic DNA amplified the CDR3 region of rearranged TCR beta genes. On the Illumina HiSeq System, the amplified TCR beta libraries were sequenced as 87-base-pair reads. The published analysis was carried out like this. In a later analysis, roughly 80 million unique TCR beta chains were counted across the 650 to 750 repertoires, and approximately 11 million of these chains were shared by at least two donors. Raw reads were error-corrected and collapsed into unique sequences by a nearest-neighbor algorithm in which closely related sequences were merged to remove PCR and sequencing errors. V, D and J gene segments were assigned by aligning CDR3 sequences to IMGT reference sequences. For a sequence to be retained, at least a six-nucleotide match to both a V gene segment and a J gene segment was required. A rearrangement counted as productive if the CDR3 had no stop codons and remained in frame with V and J, and every other rearrangement counted as non-productive. Following IMGT convention, CDR3 was defined as the stretch from the second conserved V-encoded cysteine up to the conserved J-encoded phenylalanine. The earlier analysis of some 600 of the donors excluded sequences that lacked an unambiguous match to a single V gene segment. An earlier analysis of a few hundred of the donors classified V segments as functional when productive rearrangements were above 56.7% and as segregating when the standard deviation between donors was above 5%. To diagnose cytomegalovirus status from the catalog of TCR beta chain sequences, a statistical classification framework was built. V and J gene assignment, in a later analysis, came from comparing TCR nucleotide sequences with IMGT/GENE-DB human TR gene sequences. In a later analysis, CDR3 sequences and most-parsimonious VDJ recombination scenarios were assigned using the TCRdist pipeline. In a later analysis, every TCR beta chain was defined by the combination of its CDR3 amino acid sequence and its V-gene family, and reads without a unique V-gene family were dropped. In a later analysis, 500 to 700 highly shared, low-generation-probability nucleotide sequences were removed to address suspected cross-contamination and a sequencing artifact. A later analysis calculated a clonal expansion index for each public chain from normalized within-repertoire ranks of inferred template counts. In a later analysis, generation probabilities were computed using a VDJ recombination model fitted to out-of-frame rearrangements, and the results were checked against IGoR. In a later analysis, TCR-TCR, TCR-HLA and TCR-CMV co-occurrence was scored with hypergeometric tests, and a repertoire-size bias correction was applied to TCR pairs. False discovery rates were estimated in a later analysis by permuting HLA or CMV assignments 20 times. A later analysis grouped co-occurring TCRs with DBSCAN, adding TCRdist sequence similarity when clustering within HLA-allele-positive subsets. Repertoires with fewer than 30,000 or more than 120,000 public chains, plus five repertoires with anomalous nucleotide sharing, were excluded from co-occurrence clustering. TCRdb holds this immuneACCESS table with in-frame rearrangements only. Some clones are missing; in checked studies, unresolved V genes explain under half, and the rest has no known cause. The DNA was the basis for D and trimming; V, J and clone size are from that table. This sample comprises over 85,000 clones, about 83% of them detected only once. 3.7% of the sample rests with the top ten.

The CDR3 goes from the cysteine to the phenylalanine over 16 residues. Only the CDR3 part of the read is kept: 48 bases, read in frame from the first base. V and J are truncated by 3 bases and 2 bases respectively, leaving an intervening sequence of 13 bases. The germline V gene provides CDR1 LGHNT and CDR2 FRNRAP. The data were obtained in a study of cytomegalovirus exposure and HLA in healthy donors (dated by TCRdb to 2015 to 2018). As for the study more broadly: An earlier analysis of some 550 of the donors reported more than 250 Gb of sequence data and about 100 million unique TCR beta sequences from some 180 million T cells. A later analysis re-analyzed previously published TCR beta repertoires from 660 or so donors and added high-resolution HLA genotyping to study TCR occurrence patterns. An earlier analysis of fewer than 700 of the donors applied high-throughput TCR beta sequencing to assess whether each TCR beta V gene segment acted as functional or pseudogenic. Among over 350 genotyped donors of the cohort, an average of about 240,000 unique TCR beta nucleotide sequences were sequenced per donor, 15% to 20% of them non-productive. Because of strong linkage in the cohort, roughly five DR-DQ haplotypes were treated as single units for association and clustering. Donor age, sex, ethnicity and CMV serostatus were collected together with the repertoire data. Along with the approximately 600-subject first cohort, a separate validation cohort of about 110 different subjects was used. The T cell repertoires of some 700 subjects were profiled by immunosequencing and related to cytomegalovirus serostatus. Of the roughly 410 genotyped donors, 75% to 85% were placed in the genetic ancestry cluster associated with self-reported Caucasian donors. The number of typed donors differed by locus: about 620-640 for A, B, C, DRB1 and DQB1; approximately 540 for DQA1; some 590 for DPA1; and some 450 for DPB1. The aim of the study was to test whether cataloging public T cell receptors could identify signatures of past pathogen exposure. All discovery cohort repertoires had been generated on a single sequencing platform. To predict cytomegalovirus infection status, the study combined high-throughput TCR immunosequencing, statistical association of individual TCRs with disease status, and machine learning. Rather than drawing on any new phenotypic data, the later analysis identified candidate immune exposures from TCR beta sequences and the way those sequences occurred across donors. A later genetic analysis took genome-wide SNP genotypes for about 55% of the roughly 700 donors and used that subset as a discovery cohort. An early release covering approximately 600 HLA-typed donors comprised about 300 gigabases of sequencing data and roughly 86 million unique TCR sequences. HLA typing covered class I and class II loci at four-digit resolution. The full study reports these points: Some IMGT-functional V segments, including TRBV6-2 and TRBV6-3, could not be told apart with the 87-base-pair reads, so those segments were excluded. A total of fewer than 200 TCR beta chains were listed by the study as associated with cytomegalovirus. In an earlier analysis of more than 450 of the donors, most TCR beta V segments were observed in productive rearrangements about 87% or about 30% of the time, broadly matching IMGT annotations. Most CMV-associated TCR beta chains appeared to be HLA-restricted in a later analysis, and the HLA associations seemed to be driven largely by CMV exposure. Around 16 rarely observed V segments, including chromosome 9 orphons, were excluded from the earlier analysis of several hundred of the donors because counts were too low. A cluster of highly shared sequence variants was judged likely to represent a technical artifact of the sequencing pipeline. Compared with the approximately 600-donor mean, donors in an Asian-associated ancestry cluster had fewer N-insertions in productive TCRs, according to a later genetic analysis. Several of the top co-occurrence clusters appeared to be linked to parvovirus B19, influenza, CMV and Epstein-Barr virus, according to a later analysis. When HLA alleles, especially DR and DQ, strongly co-occurred, attributing TCR associations to individual alleles was difficult. In a later genetic analysis, a missense DCLRE1C variant was associated with V-gene and J-gene trimming of TCR beta chains, and the association was replicated in an independent cohort. The cohort was sequenced for TCR beta chains only, and without alpha or paired-chain data the features that could be detected were limited. In a later analysis, some 18,000 TCR beta sequences were associated with specific HLA alleles at a false discovery rate of 0.05. In a later analysis, the rate of TCR association differed among HLA loci, with DRB1 alleles having the most associated TCRs and HLA-C alleles having the fewest. In a later analysis, HLA-associated TCR beta chains were found to be more clonally expanded and to have lower generation probabilities than equally common non-associated chains. Linkage disequilibrium might explain the correlated functional status among segregating V segments, but an unknown experimental factor could not be ruled out. HLA typing was unavailable for some donors at each locus, so association tests used only the typed subset. A few of the identified cytomegalovirus-associated TCR beta chains were confirmed in vitro to be specific for cytomegalovirus antigens. It was suggested by the authors that the approach could potentially be generalized to other disease states and immunological phenotypes. A further reported finding was that TCR beta sequences accurately predicted the HLA-A and HLA-B alleles for most subjects in the first cohort. Across donors, most TCR sequences were observed very rarely, whereas some public TCRs were present in many individuals. Presence/absence analyses assumed roughly uniform sequencing depth across donors, an assumption that may not hold. CMV serostatus was the only immune exposure information available for the cohort. The classifier was reported to diagnose cytomegalovirus status with high specificity and sensitivity in both the original cohort and the validation cohort.

The cohort comprised under 700 healthy bone marrow donors. At the time of sampling, every cohort member was nominally healthy, though immune exposures that went unrecorded were likely present. The donor was CMV seropositive and belonged to the group of 270 or so seropositive cohort members. A peripheral blood sample was collected from each donor, and TCR beta sequencing was performed on peripheral blood mononuclear cells. Genomic DNA was extracted from the blood cell samples with the Qiagen DNeasy Blood Extraction Kit. The clonotype originates from a female donor in good health and CMV-seropositive. The rearrangement combines TRBV12-5 with TRBJ1-4, with no reliable assignment of the D segment. Material for sequencing was PBMCs. In nucleotides, the sequence is TGTGCTAGTGGTTTTGTTGGAGGGTTTACTAATGAAAAACTGTTTTTT. The resulting protein is CASGFVGGFTNEKLFF.